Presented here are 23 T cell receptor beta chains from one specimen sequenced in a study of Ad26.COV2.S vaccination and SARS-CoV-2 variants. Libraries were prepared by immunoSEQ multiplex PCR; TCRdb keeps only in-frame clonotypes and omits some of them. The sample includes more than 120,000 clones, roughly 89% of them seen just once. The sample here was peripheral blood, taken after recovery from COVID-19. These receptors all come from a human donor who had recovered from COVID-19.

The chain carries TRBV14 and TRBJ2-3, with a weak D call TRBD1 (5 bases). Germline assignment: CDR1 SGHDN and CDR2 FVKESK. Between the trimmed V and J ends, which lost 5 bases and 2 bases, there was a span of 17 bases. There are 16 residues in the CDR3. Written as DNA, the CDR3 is TGTGCCAGCAGCGTCCGACAGCCAGCCCCCACAGATACGCAGTATTTT. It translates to CASSVRQPAPTDTQYF.

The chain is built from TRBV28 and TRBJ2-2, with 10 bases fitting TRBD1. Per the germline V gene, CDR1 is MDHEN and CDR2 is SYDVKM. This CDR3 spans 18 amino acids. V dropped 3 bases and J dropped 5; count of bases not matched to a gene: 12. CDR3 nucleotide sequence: TGTGCCAGCAGTTTCGCACTACCAGGGACAGGGGAAACCGGGGAGCTGTTTTTT. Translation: CASSFALPGTGETGELFF.

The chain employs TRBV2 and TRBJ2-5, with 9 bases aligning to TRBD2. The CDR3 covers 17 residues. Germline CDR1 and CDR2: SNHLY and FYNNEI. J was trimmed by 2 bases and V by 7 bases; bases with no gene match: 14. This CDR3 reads CASIGGGAGTDQETQYF. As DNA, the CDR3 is TGTGCCAGCATAGGCGGGGGGGCCGGGACGGATCAAGAGACCCAGTACTTC.

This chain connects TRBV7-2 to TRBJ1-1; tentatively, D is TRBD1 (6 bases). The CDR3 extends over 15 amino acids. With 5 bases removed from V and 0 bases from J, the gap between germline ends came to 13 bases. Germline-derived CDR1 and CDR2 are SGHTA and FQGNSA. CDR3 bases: TGTGCCAGCAGCACCCCGACAGGCATGAACACTGAAGCTTTCTTT. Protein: CASSTPTGMNTEAFF.

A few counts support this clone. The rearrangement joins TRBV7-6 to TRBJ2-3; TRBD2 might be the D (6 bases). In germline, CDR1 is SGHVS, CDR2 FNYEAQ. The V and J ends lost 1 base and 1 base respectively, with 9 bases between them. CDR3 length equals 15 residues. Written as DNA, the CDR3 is TGTGCCAGCAGCTTAGTCGGGGGAGGCACAGATACGCAGTATTTT. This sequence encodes CASSLVGGGTDTQYF.

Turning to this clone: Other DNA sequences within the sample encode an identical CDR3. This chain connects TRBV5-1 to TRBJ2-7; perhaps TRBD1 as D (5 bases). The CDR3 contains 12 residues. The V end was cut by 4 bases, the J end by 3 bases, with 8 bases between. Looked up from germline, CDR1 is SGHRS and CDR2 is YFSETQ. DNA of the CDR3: TGCGCCAGCAGCCCCGACAGCTACGAGCAGTACTTC. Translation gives CASSPDSYEQYF.

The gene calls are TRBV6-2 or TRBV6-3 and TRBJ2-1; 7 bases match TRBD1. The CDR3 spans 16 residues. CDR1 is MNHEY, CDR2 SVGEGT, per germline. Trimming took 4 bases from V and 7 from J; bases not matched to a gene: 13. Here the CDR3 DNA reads TGTGCCAGCAGTTCCATCGACAGGGTATCGAGAAATGAGCAGTTCTTC. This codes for CASSSIDRVSRNEQFF.

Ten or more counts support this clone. The CDR3 DNA reads TGTGCCAGCAGCCAAGAGCGATTTACAGCAAGCAAAGAGACCCAGTACTTC. This gives the protein CASSQERFTASKETQYF. This chain connects TRBV14 to TRBJ2-5; D gene ambiguous. Trimming removed 0 bases at V and 3 bases at J, with 17 bases between. This CDR3 contains 17 residues. CDR1 and CDR2 (germline): SGHDN, FVKESK.

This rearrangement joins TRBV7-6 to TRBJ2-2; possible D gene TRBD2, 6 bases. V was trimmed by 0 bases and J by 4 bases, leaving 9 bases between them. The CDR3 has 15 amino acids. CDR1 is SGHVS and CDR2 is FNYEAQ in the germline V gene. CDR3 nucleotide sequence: TGTGCCAGCAGCTTAGCGCGGGGCCCCACCGGGGAGCTGTTTTTT. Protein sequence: CASSLARGPTGELFF.

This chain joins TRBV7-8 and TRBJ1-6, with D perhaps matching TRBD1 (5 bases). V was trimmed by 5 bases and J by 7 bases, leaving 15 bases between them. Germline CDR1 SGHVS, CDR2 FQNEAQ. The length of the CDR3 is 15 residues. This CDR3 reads CASSPPGTDNSPLHF. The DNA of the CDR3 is TGTGCCAGCAGCCCCCCCGGGACGGACAATTCACCCCTCCACTTT.

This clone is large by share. This CDR3 reads CASSRGGQNTEAFF. DNA for the CDR3: TGTGCCAGCAGCCGAGGGGGCCAGAACACTGAAGCTTTCTTT. This sequence joins TRBV5-6 and TRBJ1-1, with 7 bases lining up with TRBD1. Looked up from germline, CDR1 is SGHDT and CDR2 is YYEEEE. The CDR3 covers 14 residues. V gave up 4 bases and J gave up 1 base; unmatched junction bases: 4.

The CDR3 reads CASSLMGQARNTIYF. The CDR3 DNA reads as TGTGCCAGCAGCTTAATGGGTCAGGCCAGAAACACCATATATTTT. The gene calls are TRBV7-8 and TRBJ1-3; D remains ambiguous. Germline values: CDR1 SGHVS, CDR2 FQNEAQ. The V end lost 2 bases, the J end lost 5 bases, and 13 bases lay between the germline ends. This CDR3 contains 15 residues.

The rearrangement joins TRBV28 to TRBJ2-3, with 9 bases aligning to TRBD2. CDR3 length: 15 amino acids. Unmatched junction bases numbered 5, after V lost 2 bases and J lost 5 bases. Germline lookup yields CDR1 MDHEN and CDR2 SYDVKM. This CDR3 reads CASSLRPSGEDTQYF. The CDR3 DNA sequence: TGTGCCAGCAGTTTACGGCCTAGCGGGGAAGATACGCAGTATTTT.

CDR3 residues: CASSPTGGVGNQPQHF. The CDR3 DNA follows: TGCGCCAGCAGCCCGACGGGGGGCGTTGGCAATCAGCCCCAGCATTTT. The chain employs TRBV4-3 and TRBJ1-5, with a weak D call TRBD1 (6 bases). The V end lost 4 bases, the J end lost 2 bases, and 15 bases lay between the germline ends. Germline CDR1 is LGHNA and CDR2 is YSLEER. The CDR3 has 16 amino acids.

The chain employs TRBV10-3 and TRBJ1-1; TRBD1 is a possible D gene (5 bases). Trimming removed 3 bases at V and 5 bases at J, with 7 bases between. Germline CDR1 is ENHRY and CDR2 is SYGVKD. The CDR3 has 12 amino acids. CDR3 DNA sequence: TGTGCCATCAGTGATGGGGGTACTGAAGCTTTCTTT. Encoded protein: CAISDGGTEAFF.

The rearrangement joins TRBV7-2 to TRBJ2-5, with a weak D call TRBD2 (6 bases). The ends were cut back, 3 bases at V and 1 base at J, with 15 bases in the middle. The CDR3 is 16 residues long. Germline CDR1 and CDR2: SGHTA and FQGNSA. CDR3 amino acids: CASSLKEGLLQETQYF. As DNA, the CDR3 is TGTGCCAGCAGCTTGAAAGAGGGACTCCTCCAAGAGACCCAGTACTTC.

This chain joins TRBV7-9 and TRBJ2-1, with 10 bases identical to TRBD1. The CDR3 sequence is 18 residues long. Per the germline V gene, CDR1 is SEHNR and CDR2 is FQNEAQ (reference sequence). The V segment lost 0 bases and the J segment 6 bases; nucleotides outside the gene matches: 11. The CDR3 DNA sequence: TGTGCCAGCAGCTTAGCCGAACTGGACAGGGGGTTAGGCAATGAGCAGTTCTTC. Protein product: CASSLAELDRGLGNEQFF.

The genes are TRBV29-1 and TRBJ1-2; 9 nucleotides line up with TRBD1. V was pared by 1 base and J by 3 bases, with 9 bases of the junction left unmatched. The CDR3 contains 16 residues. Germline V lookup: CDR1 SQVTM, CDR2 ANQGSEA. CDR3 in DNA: TGCAGCGTTGAAGGGGTCGTGGACAGGGGATACTATGGCTACACCTTC. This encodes CSVEGVVDRGYYGYTF.

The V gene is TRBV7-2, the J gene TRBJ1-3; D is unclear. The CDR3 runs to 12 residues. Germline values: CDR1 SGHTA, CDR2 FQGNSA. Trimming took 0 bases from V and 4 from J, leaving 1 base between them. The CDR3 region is CASSLAGNTIYF. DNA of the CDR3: TGTGCCAGCAGCTTAGCGGGAAACACCATATATTTT.

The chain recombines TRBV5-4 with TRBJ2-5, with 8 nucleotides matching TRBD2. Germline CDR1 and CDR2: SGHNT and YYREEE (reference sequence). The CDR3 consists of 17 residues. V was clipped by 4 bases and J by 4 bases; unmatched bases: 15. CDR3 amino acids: CASSTTGLVGARETQYF. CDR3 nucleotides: TGTGCCAGCAGCACGACGGGACTAGTGGGCGCACGAGAGACCCAGTACTTC.

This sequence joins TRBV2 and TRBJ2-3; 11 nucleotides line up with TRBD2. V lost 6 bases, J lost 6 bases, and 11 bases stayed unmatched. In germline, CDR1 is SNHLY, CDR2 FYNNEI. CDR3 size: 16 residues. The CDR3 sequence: CASRPGLAVLEDTQYF. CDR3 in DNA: TGTGCCAGCAGACCGGGACTAGCGGTCTTGGAGGATACGCAGTATTTT. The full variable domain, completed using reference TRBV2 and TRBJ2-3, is EPEVTQTPSHQVTQMGQEVILRCVPISNHLYFYWYRQILGQKVEFLVSFYNNEISEKSEIFDDQFSVERPDGSNFTLKIRSTKLEDSAMYFCASRPGLAVLEDTQYFGPGTRLTVL.

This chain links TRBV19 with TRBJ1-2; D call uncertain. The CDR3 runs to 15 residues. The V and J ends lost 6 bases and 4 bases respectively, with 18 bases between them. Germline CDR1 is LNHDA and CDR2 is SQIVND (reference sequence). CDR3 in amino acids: CASSTLEWAGYGYTF. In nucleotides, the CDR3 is TGTGCCAGTAGCACCCTCGAATGGGCAGGCTATGGCTACACCTTC. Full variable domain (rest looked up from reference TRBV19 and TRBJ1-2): DGGITQSPKYLFRKEGQNVTLSCEQNLNHDAMYWYRQDPGQGLRLIYYSQIVNDFQKGDIAEGYSVSREKKESFPLTVTSAQKNPTAFYLCASSTLEWAGYGYTFGSGTRLTVV.

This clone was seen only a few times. CDR3 bases: TGTGCCAGCAGCTTAAGGAGGGACAGCCCTGAAGCTTTCTTT. It encodes CASSLRRDSPEAFF. The chain combines TRBV7-9 with TRBJ1-1, with TRBD1 matching over 7 bases. CDR3 length: 14 residues. Unmatched junction bases numbered 6, after V lost 2 bases and J lost 6 bases. Germline V CDR1 and CDR2: SEHNR, FQNEAQ (reference sequence).